A selection of T cell receptor beta chains follows, all from one sample in a study of regulatory T cells in long-lasting Graves disease. MiXCR, applied by TCRdb to the multiplex PCR reads, yields one record per CDR3 protein. The sample yields about 620,000 distinct CDR3 sequences, roughly 15% seen once. These data also formed part of another study, on T cells in Graves' hyperthyroidism and ophthalmopathy.

The specimen was peripheral blood mononuclear cells (PBMCs), collected at new diagnosis, from a patient treated with antithyroid drugs. The source is a woman aged 25 to 39 with Graves disease. Each CDR3 is given with its conserved first and last residue. A D gene is named only where the DNA matches it firmly. The listing skips clone size in some rows; elsewhere it reads once, few, many or a size class.

V gene: TRBV19; clone size: few; D gene: TRBD1; J gene: TRBJ1-2; CDR3 DNA: TGTGCCATCAAGGGACAGCTCTATGGCTACACCTTC; CDR3 protein: CAIKGQLYGYTF
V gene: TRBV6-5; clone size: many; D gene: -; J gene: TRBJ1-2; CDR3 DNA: TGTGCCAGCAGTTACGTCCGCAACGGTGGTGGCTACACCTTC; CDR3 protein: CASSYVRNGGGYTF
V gene: TRBV11-3; clone size: many; D gene: TRBD2; J gene: TRBJ2-1; CDR3 DNA: TGTGCCAGCAGCGCTGGACTAGCGGGAAGCTCCTACAATGAGCAGTTCTTC; CDR3 protein: CASSAGLAGSSYNEQFF
V gene: TRBV30; clone size: many; D gene: -; J gene: TRBJ1-2; CDR3 DNA: TGTGCCTGGAGTGTACAAACCAACTATGGCTACACCTTC; CDR3 protein: CAWSVQTNYGYTF
V gene: TRBV28; clone size: many; D gene: TRBD2; J gene: TRBJ2-7; CDR3 DNA: TGTGCCAGCAGCCCACCACTAGCGGCTAACTACGAGCAGTACTTC; CDR3 protein: CASSPPLAANYEQYF
V gene: TRBV7-6; clone size: few; D gene: TRBD1; J gene: TRBJ1-3; CDR3 DNA: TGTGCCAGCAGCTTAAAGGGGGCCCGAAACACCATATATTTT; CDR3 protein: CASSLKGARNTIYF
V gene: TRBV19; clone size: -; D gene: TRBD1; J gene: TRBJ1-5; CDR3 DNA: TGTGCCAGTAGTATCTTAGGGACAGATCAGCCCCAGCATTTT; CDR3 protein: CASSILGTDQPQHF
V gene: TRBV7-8; clone size: many; D gene: TRBD1; J gene: TRBJ1-5; CDR3 DNA: TGTGCCAGCAGCCCCCGGGACAGCCGATCTCCCCAGCATTTT; CDR3 protein: CASSPRDSRSPQHF
V gene: TRBV18; clone size: -; D gene: -; J gene: TRBJ2-3; CDR3 DNA: TGTGCCAGCTCATCGGACTACCGGAGCACAGATACGCAGTATTTT; CDR3 protein: CASSSDYRSTDTQYF
V gene: TRBV27; clone size: many; D gene: -; J gene: TRBJ2-6; CDR3 DNA: TGTGCCAGCAGTACGCCTTCGGGAGGGGCCAACGTCCTGACTTTC; CDR3 protein: CASSTPSGGANVLTF
V gene: TRBV20-1; clone size: many; D gene: -; J gene: TRBJ1-2; CDR3 DNA: TGCAGTGCTAGAGATCAGTGGGGGGGCTACACCTTC; CDR3 protein: CSARDQWGGYTF
V gene: TRBV7-9; clone size: many; D gene: -; J gene: TRBJ2-7; CDR3 DNA: TGTGCCAGCAGCTCTATCGACAGAACCTACGAGCAGTACTTC; CDR3 protein: CASSSIDRTYEQYF
V gene: TRBV7-2; clone size: -; D gene: -; J gene: TRBJ2-3; CDR3 DNA: TGTGCCAGCAGCAAAGCGGTTTCTAGCACAGATACGCAGTATTTT; CDR3 protein: CASSKAVSSTDTQYF
V gene: TRBV28; clone size: many; D gene: TRBD2; J gene: TRBJ2-7; CDR3 DNA: TGTGCCAGCAGAACCCCGGGACTAGCTTCCGACGAGCAGTACTTC; CDR3 protein: CASRTPGLASDEQYF